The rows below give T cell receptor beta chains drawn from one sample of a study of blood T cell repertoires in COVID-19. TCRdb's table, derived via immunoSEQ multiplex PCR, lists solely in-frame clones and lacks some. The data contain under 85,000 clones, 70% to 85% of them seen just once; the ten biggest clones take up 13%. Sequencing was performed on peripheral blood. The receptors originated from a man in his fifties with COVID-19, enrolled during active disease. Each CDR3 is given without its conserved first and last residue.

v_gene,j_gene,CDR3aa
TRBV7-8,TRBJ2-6,ASKAGARSGANVLT
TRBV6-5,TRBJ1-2,ASSIYTGNYGYT
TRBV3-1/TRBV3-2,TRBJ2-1,ASSHQVLPGGHNEQF
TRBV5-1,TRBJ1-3,ASSSTVVPYGNTIY
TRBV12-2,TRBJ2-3,ASRLAGGPMDTQY
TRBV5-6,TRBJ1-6,ASSPGSGQTYSPLH
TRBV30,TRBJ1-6,AWMGQVNSPLH
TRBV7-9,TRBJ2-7,ASSLEGESYEQY
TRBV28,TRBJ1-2,ASRTPDRVGGYT
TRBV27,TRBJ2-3,ASKKTGTDTQY
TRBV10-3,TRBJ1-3,AISDGRGQEGNTIY
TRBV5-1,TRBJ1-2,ASSSGRDRGYGYT
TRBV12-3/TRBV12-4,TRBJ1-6,ASGGSYNSPLH
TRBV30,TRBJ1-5,AWSREVGQPQH
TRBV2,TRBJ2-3,ASLGGGQEDTQY
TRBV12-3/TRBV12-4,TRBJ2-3,ASSLTGDTQY
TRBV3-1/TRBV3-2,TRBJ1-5,ASSQDSQFNQPQH
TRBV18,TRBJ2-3,ASSPKRGGGTDTQY
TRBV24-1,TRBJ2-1,ATSDSSEQF
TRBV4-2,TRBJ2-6,ASSQAGVGANVLT
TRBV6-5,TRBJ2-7,ASSYGRREAYEQY
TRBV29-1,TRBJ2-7,SVGAGGGEQY
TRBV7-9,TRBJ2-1,ASSGLPSSYNEQF
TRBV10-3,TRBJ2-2,AIRGQFPDTGELF
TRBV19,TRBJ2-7,ASSPWTESYEQY
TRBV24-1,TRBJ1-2,ATSDNGGGYT
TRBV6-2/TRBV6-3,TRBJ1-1,ASSFSGTGSEAF